These T cell receptor beta chains were read from a single sample in a study of OX40 agonist ivuxolimab in advanced cancers. Using immunoSEQ multiplex PCR, the repertoire was profiled, and TCRdb retains in-frame clones only, with some absent. The data contain under 90,000 clones, roughly 90% of them singletons. Sequences were derived from CD4+ or CD8+ T cells sorted from blood, sampled in a trial of the OX40 agonist ivuxolimab. The receptors were gathered from an adult with an advanced solid tumor such as melanoma, head and neck, liver or kidney cancer. CDR3s leave out the opening cysteine and the closing phenylalanine or tryptophan. Fields, in order: V gene, J gene, CDR3 protein.

V: TRBV19
J: TRBJ1-5
CDR3: ASSPRMHDQPQH

V: TRBV5-5
J: TRBJ1-2
CDR3: ASSLGQAHGYT

V: TRBV19
J: TRBJ1-1
CDR3: ASRTGTGGTKAF

V: TRBV4-1
J: TRBJ1-2
CDR3: ASSPKGDLSYT

V: TRBV19
J: TRBJ1-1
CDR3: ASSALQGARTEAF

V: TRBV6-1
J: TRBJ1-3
CDR3: ASSLFGIGNTIY

V: TRBV27
J: TRBJ2-2
CDR3: ATGGAGNTGELF

V: TRBV5-1
J: TRBJ1-1
CDR3: ASSGQGSSNTEAF

V: TRBV11-3
J: TRBJ2-7
CDR3: ASSLGTGEDEQY

V: TRBV5-1
J: TRBJ2-3
CDR3: ASSALPAVADTQY

V: TRBV5-1
J: TRBJ1-2
CDR3: ASSLVRLQGIIPSLHGYT

V: TRBV10-3
J: TRBJ2-7
CDR3: AISGVLGGSSDEQY

V: TRBV5-1
J: TRBJ1-2
CDR3: ASRWEGGAYGYT

V: TRBV19
J: TRBJ1-4
CDR3: ASSTPWSEIGDVGEKLF

V: TRBV28
J: TRBJ1-5
CDR3: ASSFRGTVGNQPQH

V: TRBV5-8
J: TRBJ1-3
CDR3: ASSLLINSGNTIY

V: TRBV18
J: TRBJ2-6
CDR3: ASSPLTNGANVLT

V: TRBV28
J: TRBJ1-3
CDR3: ASTGGADSGNTIY

V: TRBV5-6
J: TRBJ2-1
CDR3: ASSQKRPPRGLYNEQF

V: TRBV30
J: TRBJ2-7
CDR3: AWERGRYEQY

V: TRBV28
J: TRBJ1-5
CDR3: ASLMGARQPQH

V: TRBV18
J: TRBJ1-3
CDR3: ASSPLNQGAGNTIY

V: TRBV5-6
J: TRBJ1-1
CDR3: ASGRTEAF

V: TRBV7-2
J: TRBJ2-1
CDR3: ASSDTGTTQF

V: TRBV27
J: TRBJ1-2
CDR3: ASSAGAGATYT

V: TRBV5-1
J: TRBJ1-2
CDR3: ASSRDAANYGYT

V: TRBV14
J: TRBJ2-5
CDR3: ASSQGTSGRAETQY

V: TRBV30
J: TRBJ1-1
CDR3: AWSVVPNTEAF

V: TRBV29-1
J: TRBJ1-1
CDR3: SVQGYYTEAF

V: TRBV18
J: TRBJ1-1
CDR3: ASSPLGQGDTEAF

V: TRBV11-2
J: TRBJ1-5
CDR3: ASSLFPGQGDQPQH

V: TRBV5-8
J: TRBJ2-3
CDR3: ASPWGQGTDTQY

V: TRBV2
J: TRBJ2-3
CDR3: ASSEEETSGRAPTDTQY

V: TRBV5-5
J: TRBJ2-3
CDR3: ASSSGGFTDTQY

V: TRBV13
J: TRBJ2-2
CDR3: ASSLGREGAITGELF

V: TRBV5-1
J: TRBJ1-1
CDR3: ASSPLPHTEAF

V: TRBV10-3
J: TRBJ1-5
CDR3: AISVEQNQPQH

V: TRBV4-2
J: TRBJ1-4
CDR3: ASSHDRQVNEKLF

V: TRBV5-4
J: TRBJ2-1
CDR3: ASTWEGGTHEQF

V: TRBV28
J: TRBJ1-2
CDR3: ASSRGLGYGYT

V: TRBV4-2
J: TRBJ1-4
CDR3: ASSPFSGTAKSTNEKLF

V: TRBV28
J: TRBJ2-7
CDR3: ASRPPLAGGEQY

V: TRBV6-1
J: TRBJ1-6
CDR3: ASSARRDRANSPLH

V: TRBV5-8
J: TRBJ1-2
CDR3: ASSSRIIQGKEGGYT

V: TRBV7-9
J: TRBJ2-3
CDR3: ASSLPHTDTQY

V: TRBV21-1
J: TRBJ2-7
CDR3: ASPIGGSYYEQY

V: TRBV6-9
J: TRBJ1-2
CDR3: ASSPRSVSSGGYT

V: TRBV6-1
J: TRBJ1-2
CDR3: ASSEAGGNYGYT